This T cell receptor beta chain was captured in a study of blood T cell repertoires in COVID-19. Overall study: Italy, Spain and the United States were the sources of the convalescent and acute COVID-19 samples. Nucleic acid was either cDNA or gDNA, and it came from T cells, B-cell-depleted T cells, or PBMCs.

V lost 3 bases, J lost 3 bases, and 12 bases lay in between. CDR1 and CDR2 from the germline V gene are LNHDA and SQIVND (reference sequence). This CDR3 has 14 residues. In the study's own analysis: Amplification with reference gene primers provided the estimates of nucleated cell counts. Produced via immunoSEQ multiplex PCR; TCRdb's table is partial and in-frame only. V, J and clone size are those of that table, while D and trimming were read from the DNA. The repertoire holds some 250,000 clones, with about 76% as singletons. V gene TRBV19 combines with J gene TRBJ2-7; D is perhaps TRBD2 (7 bases). This TCR derives from an older woman with active or convalescent COVID-19. Input material: peripheral blood. The DNA of the CDR3 is TGTGCCAGTAGTATCGAAGGGGGGGACTACGAGCAGTACTTC. Amino acids: CASSIEGGDYEQYF.